This T cell receptor (beta chain) was documented in a study of vaccination effects on CD4 cells after COVID-19. Using viral peptide pools, the ViraFEST assay grew out antigen-specific CD4+ T cells prior to sequencing. Once cultured for nine to ten days, the cells underwent separation to obtain CD4+ T cells. The participants, recipients of two vaccine doses, got either BNT162b2 or mRNA-1273. Produced via immunoSEQ multiplex PCR; TCRdb's table is partial and in-frame only. Seen here are about 25,000 clones, 69% observed once, and the top ten hold approximately 8%. The germline gives CDR1 SGHRS, CDR2 YFSETQ. Trimming pared 3 bases from V and 7 bases from J, leaving 17 bases between. This CDR3 is built from 15 residues. This clone was detected once. No antigen is known for it.

This rearrangement joins TRBV5-1 to TRBJ2-1; tentative D call: TRBD2 (6 bases). This receptor was obtained from a human donor who received a COVID-19 vaccine. The input for sequencing was CD4+ T cells from PBMCs cultured with SARS-CoV-2 spike peptides, taken after COVID-19 vaccination. The CDR3 loop is CASSSGTPRGNEQFF. In DNA form, the CDR3 reads TGCGCCAGCAGCTCCGGGACGCCCCGGGGGAATGAGCAGTTCTTC.